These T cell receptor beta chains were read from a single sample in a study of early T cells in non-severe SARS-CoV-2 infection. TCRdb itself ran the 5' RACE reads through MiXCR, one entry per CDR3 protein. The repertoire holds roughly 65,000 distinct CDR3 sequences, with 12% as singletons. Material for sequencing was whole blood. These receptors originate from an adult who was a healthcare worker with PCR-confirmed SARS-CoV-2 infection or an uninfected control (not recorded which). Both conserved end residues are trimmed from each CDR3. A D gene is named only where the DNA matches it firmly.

ASSQVRGAEAF,TRBV14,TRBJ1-1,NA
SARLRGQGFYGYT,TRBV20-1,TRBJ1-2,TRBD1
ASSSQTVLNEKLF,TRBV7-2,TRBJ1-4,NA
ASSSGLAETQY,TRBV11-2,TRBJ2-5,TRBD2
ASSLGLAGELF,TRBV5-1,TRBJ2-2,TRBD2
ASSLNGHSTGNTIY,TRBV5-1,TRBJ1-3,NA
ASSLRGGATDTQY,TRBV7-9,TRBJ2-3,NA
ASSPPVAGIQVDTQY,TRBV18,TRBJ2-3,TRBD2
ASSQGYTEAF,TRBV4-3,TRBJ1-1,NA
ASSLDRYKQVATPMNTEAF,TRBV11-2,TRBJ1-1,NA
ASSPFWDTGELF,TRBV4-3,TRBJ2-2,NA
ASSPSETAYGYT,TRBV19,TRBJ1-2,NA
ASSPFAPGSYNEQF,TRBV6-5,TRBJ2-1,NA
ASGTIPNTGELF,TRBV12-5,TRBJ2-2,NA
ASSLEGLNEQF,TRBV11-2,TRBJ2-1,NA
ASSLSGGAPYNEQF,TRBV12-3/TRBV12-4,TRBJ2-1,TRBD2
ASSLEAGTYEQY,TRBV7-2,TRBJ2-7,NA
ASSPSRGNEQF,TRBV11-2,TRBJ2-1,NA
ASSQDRKILEQY,TRBV4-1,TRBJ2-7,NA
ASSLAGGTDTQY,TRBV7-3,TRBJ2-3,TRBD2
ASKKGQGSYEQY,TRBV6-5,TRBJ2-7,TRBD1
ASSPLFSDTEAF,TRBV5-1,TRBJ1-1,NA
ASSFPLLAGAETQY,TRBV11-2,TRBJ2-5,TRBD2
ASSDRNTEAF,TRBV10-1,TRBJ1-1,NA
SATGTESYNEQF,TRBV29-1,TRBJ2-1,NA
ASSLGLGRTEAF,TRBV5-1,TRBJ1-1,NA
ASSLGIGANVLT,TRBV5-4,TRBJ2-6,NA
ASIGGQLNTEAF,TRBV6-2/TRBV6-3,TRBJ1-1,NA
ASSLDAKGELF,TRBV7-2,TRBJ2-2,NA